This T cell receptor beta chain was documented in a study of shared clonotypes between healthy human individuals. Findings and limits, study-wide: In general, naive subsets displayed greater estimated richness than memory subsets did.

As concerns this clone: What it binds is unknown.

Germline V CDR1 and CDR2: SGHTA, FQGNSA. Trimming stripped 2 bases from V and 4 bases from J, with 8 bases between. The CDR3 has 13 residues. The table came from immunoSEQ multiplex PCR; TCRdb's copy has only in-frame clones and leaves some out. The sample contains hundreds of thousands of clones, around three quarters of which appear only once. A CD45RA+ naive subset and a CD45RA-negative memory subset were split from CD4+ cells. This sequence joins TRBV7-2 and TRBJ2-5; D gene ambiguous. Specimen: memory CD4+ T cells sorted from blood. As to subset: CD45RA-negative fraction. The sequence came from a woman aged 25 to 39 in good health. The CDR3 here is CASSLSIVETQYF. For the CDR3, the DNA is TGTGCCAGCAGCTTATCGATTGTAGAGACCCAGTACTTC.